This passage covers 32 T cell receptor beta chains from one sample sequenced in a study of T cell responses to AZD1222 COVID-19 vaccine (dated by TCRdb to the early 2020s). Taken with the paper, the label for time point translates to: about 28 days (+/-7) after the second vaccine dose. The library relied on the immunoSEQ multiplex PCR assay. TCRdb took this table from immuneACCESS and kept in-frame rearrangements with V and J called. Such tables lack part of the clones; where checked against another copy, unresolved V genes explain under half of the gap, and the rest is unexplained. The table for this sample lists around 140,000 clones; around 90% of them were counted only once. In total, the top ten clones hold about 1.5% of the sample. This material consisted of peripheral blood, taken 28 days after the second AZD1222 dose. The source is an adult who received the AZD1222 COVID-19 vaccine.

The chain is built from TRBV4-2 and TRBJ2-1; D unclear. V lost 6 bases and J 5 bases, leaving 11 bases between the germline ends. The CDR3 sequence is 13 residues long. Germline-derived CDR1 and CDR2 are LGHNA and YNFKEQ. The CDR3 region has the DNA TGTGCCAGCAGAGGCAACCTCCACAATGAGCAGTTCTTC. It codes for CASRGNLHNEQFF.

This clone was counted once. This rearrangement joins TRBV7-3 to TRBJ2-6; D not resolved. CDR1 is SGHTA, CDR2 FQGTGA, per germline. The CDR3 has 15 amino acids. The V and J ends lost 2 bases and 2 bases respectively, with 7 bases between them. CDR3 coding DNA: TGTGCCAGCAGCTTAGAGGCAGCTGGGGCCAACGTCCTGACTTTC. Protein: CASSLEAAGANVLTF.

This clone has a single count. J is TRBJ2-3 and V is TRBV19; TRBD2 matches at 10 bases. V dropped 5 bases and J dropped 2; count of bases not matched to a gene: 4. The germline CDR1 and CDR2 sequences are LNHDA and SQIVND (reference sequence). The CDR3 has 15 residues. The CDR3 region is CASSLLAGATDTQYF. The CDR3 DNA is TGTGCCAGTAGTTTGCTAGCGGGGGCCACAGATACGCAGTATTTT.

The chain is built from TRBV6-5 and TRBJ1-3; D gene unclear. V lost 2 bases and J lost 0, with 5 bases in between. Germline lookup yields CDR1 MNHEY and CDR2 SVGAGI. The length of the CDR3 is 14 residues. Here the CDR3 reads CASSYGDSGNTIYF. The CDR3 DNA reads TGTGCCAGCAGTTACGGCGACTCTGGAAACACCATATATTTT.

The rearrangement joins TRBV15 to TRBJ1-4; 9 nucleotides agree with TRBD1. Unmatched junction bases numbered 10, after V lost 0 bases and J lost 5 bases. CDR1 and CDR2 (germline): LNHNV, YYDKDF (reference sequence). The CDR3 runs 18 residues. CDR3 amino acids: CATSRDVGVGTGNEKLFF. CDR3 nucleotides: TGTGCCACCAGCAGAGACGTGGGCGTCGGGACAGGGAATGAAAAACTGTTTTTT.

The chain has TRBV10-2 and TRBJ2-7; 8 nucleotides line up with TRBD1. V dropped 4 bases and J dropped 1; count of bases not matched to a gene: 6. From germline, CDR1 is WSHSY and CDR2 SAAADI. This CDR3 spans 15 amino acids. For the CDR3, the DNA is TGCGCCAGCAGTGCTACCGGGACAGGATCCTACGAGCAGTACTTC. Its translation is CASSATGTGSYEQYF.

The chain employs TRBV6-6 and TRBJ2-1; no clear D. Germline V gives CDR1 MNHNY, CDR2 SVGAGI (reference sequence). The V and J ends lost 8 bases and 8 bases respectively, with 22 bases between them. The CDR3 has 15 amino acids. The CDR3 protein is CASVHTEYSSDEQFF. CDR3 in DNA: TGTGCCAGCGTCCACACCGAGTATAGCAGCGATGAGCAGTTCTTC.

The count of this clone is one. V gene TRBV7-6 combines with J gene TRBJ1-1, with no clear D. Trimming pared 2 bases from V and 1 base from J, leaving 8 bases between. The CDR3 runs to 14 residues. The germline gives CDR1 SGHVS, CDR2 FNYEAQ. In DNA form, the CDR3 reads TGTGCCAGCAGCTTACACTCGCCGAACACTGAAGCTTTCTTT. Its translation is CASSLHSPNTEAFF.

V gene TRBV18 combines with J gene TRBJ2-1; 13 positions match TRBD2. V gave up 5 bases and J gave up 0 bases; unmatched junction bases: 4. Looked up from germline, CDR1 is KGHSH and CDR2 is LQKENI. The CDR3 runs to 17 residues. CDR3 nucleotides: TGTGCCAGCTCAACGGGACTAGCGGGAAGCTCCTACAATGAGCAGTTCTTC. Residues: CASSTGLAGSSYNEQFF.

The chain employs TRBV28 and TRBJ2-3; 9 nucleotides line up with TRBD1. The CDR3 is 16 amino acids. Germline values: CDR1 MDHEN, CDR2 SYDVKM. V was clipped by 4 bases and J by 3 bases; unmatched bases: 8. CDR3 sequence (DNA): TGTGCCAGCAGTTATTTCGGGACAGGGAGGACAGATACGCAGTATTTT. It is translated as CASSYFGTGRTDTQYF.

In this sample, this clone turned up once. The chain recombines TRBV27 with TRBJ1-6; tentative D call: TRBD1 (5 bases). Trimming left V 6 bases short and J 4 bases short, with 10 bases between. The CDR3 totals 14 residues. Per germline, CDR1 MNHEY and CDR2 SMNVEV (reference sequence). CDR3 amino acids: CASRAGDYNSPLHF. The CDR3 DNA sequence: TGTGCCAGCAGGGCGGGGGATTATAATTCACCCCTCCACTTT.

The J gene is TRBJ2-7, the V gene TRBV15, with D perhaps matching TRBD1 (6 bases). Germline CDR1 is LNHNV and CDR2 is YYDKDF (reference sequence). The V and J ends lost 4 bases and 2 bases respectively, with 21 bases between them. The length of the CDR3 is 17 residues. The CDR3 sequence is CATSIRQGRDITYEQYF. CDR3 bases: TGTGCCACCAGCATCCGGCAAGGACGGGACATCACCTACGAGCAGTACTTC.

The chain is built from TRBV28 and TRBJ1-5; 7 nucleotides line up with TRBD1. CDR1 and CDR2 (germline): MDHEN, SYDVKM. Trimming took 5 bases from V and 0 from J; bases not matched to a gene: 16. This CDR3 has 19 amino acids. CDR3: CASSPVDRAAIYSNQPQHF. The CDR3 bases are TGTGCCAGCAGTCCTGTTGACAGGGCGGCGATTTATAGCAATCAGCCCCAGCATTTT.

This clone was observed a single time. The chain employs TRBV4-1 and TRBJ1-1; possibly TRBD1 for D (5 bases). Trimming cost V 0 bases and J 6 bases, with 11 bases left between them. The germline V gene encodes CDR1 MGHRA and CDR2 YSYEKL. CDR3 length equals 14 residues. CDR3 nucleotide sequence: TGCGCCAGCAGCCAAGAGGGAGGGGCGGCTGAAGCTTTCTTT. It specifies CASSQEGGAAEAFF.

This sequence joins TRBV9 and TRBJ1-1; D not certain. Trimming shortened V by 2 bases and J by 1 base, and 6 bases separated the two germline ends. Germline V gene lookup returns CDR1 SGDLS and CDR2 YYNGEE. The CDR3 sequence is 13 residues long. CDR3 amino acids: CASSVDWNTEAFF. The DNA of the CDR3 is TGTGCCAGCAGCGTGGACTGGAACACTGAAGCTTTCTTT. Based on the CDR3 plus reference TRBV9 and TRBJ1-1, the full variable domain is DSGVTQTPKHLITATGQRVTLRCSPRSGDLSVYWYQQSLDQGLQFLIQYYNGEERAKGNILERFSAQQFPDLHSELNLSSLELGDSALYFCASSVDWNTEAFFGQGTRLTVV.

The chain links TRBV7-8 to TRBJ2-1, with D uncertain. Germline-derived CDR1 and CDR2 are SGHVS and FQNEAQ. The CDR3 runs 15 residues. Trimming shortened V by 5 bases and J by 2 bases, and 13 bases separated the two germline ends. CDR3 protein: CASSAESITYNEQFF. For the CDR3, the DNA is TGTGCCAGCAGCGCGGAAAGTATAACCTACAATGAGCAGTTCTTC.

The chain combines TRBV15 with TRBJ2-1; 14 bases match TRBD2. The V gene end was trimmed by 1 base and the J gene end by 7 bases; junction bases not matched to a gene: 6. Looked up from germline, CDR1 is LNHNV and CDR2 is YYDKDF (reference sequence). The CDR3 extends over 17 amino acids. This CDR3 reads CATSRVGLAGGRNEQFF. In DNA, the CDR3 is TGTGCCACCAGCAGAGTCGGACTAGCGGGAGGACGGAATGAGCAGTTCTTC.

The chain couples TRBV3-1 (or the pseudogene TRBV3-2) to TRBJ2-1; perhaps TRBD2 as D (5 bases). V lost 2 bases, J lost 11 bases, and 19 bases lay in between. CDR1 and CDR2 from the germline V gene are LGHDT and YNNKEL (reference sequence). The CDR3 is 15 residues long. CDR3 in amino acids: CASSQLDRGNRKQFF. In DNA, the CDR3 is TGTGCCAGCAGCCAATTAGACCGAGGGAACCGTAAGCAGTTCTTC.

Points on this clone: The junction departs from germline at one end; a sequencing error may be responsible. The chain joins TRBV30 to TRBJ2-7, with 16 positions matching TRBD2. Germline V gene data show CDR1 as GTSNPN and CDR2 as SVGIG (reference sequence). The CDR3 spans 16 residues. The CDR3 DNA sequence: TGTGCGGGAACCGGGACTAGCGGGAGGGCCTCCCACGAGCAGTACTTC. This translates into CAGTGTSGRASHEQYF.

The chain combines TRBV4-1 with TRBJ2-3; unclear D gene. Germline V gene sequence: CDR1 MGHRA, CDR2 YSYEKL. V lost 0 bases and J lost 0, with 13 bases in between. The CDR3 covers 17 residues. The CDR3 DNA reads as TGCGCCAGCAGCCAAGAGACACAATCGCTTAGCACAGATACGCAGTATTTT. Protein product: CASSQETQSLSTDTQYF.

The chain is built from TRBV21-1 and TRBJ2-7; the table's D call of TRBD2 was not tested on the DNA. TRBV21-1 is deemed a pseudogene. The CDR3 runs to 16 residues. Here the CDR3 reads CASTLPSGSDAYEQYF. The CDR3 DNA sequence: TGTGCCAGCACCCTCCCTAGTGGGAGTGACGCCTACGAGCAGTACTTC.

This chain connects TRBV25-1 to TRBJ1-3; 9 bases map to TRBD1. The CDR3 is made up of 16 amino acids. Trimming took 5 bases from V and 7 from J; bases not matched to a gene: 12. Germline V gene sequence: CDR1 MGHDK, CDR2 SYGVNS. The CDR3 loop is CASSRSGTGQGNTIYF. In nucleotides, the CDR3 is TGTGCCAGCAGTAGATCCGGGACAGGGCAAGGCAACACCATATATTTT. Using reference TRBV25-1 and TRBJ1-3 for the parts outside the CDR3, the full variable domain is EADIYQTPRYLVIGTGKKITLECSQTMGHDKMYWYQQDPGMELHLIHYSYGVNSTEKGDLSSESTVSRIRTEHFPLTLESARPSHTSQYLCASSRSGTGQGNTIYFGEGSWLTVV.

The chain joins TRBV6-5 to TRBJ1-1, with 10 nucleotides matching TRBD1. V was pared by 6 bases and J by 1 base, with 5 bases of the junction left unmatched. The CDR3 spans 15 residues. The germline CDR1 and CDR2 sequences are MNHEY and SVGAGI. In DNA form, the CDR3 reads TGTGCCAGCAGAGGGGACAGGGGAAAGAACACTGAAGCTTTCTTT. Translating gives CASRGDRGKNTEAFF.

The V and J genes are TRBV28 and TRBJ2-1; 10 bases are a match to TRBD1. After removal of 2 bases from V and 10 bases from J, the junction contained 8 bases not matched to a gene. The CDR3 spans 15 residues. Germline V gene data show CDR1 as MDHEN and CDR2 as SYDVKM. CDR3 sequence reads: CASSLPGTGAGEQFF. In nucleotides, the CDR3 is TGTGCCAGCAGTTTACCCGGGACAGGGGCGGGGGAGCAGTTCTTC. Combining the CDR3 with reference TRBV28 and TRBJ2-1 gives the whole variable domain DVKVTQSSRYLVKRTGEKVFLECVQDMDHENMFWYRQDPGLGLRLIYFSYDVKMKEKGDIPEGYSVSREKKERFSLILESASTNQTSMYLCASSLPGTGAGEQFFGPGTRLTVL.

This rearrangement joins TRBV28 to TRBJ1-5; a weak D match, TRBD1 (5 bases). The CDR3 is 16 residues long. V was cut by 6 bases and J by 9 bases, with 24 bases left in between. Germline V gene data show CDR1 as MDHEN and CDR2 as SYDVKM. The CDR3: CASSRRTRASLGPQHF. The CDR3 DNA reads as TGTGCCAGCAGCCGAAGGACAAGGGCCTCCCTGGGGCCCCAGCATTTT.

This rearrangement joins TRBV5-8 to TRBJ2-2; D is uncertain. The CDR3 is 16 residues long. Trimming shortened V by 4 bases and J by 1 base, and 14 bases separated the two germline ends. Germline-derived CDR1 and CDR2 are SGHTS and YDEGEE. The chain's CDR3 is CASSKELWGNTGELFF. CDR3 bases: TGTGCCAGCAGCAAGGAACTGTGGGGGAACACCGGGGAGCTGTTTTTT.

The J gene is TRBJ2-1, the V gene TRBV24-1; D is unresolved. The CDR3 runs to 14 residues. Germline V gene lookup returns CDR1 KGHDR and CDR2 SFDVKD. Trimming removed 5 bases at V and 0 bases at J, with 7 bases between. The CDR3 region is CATSGAFSYNEQFF. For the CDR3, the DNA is TGTGCCACCAGTGGGGCTTTCTCCTACAATGAGCAGTTCTTC.

This CDR3 reads CASSPVVPSGSTDTQYF. The CDR3, as DNA: TGTGCCAGCTCACCGGTGGTTCCTAGCGGGAGTACAGATACGCAGTATTTT. The chain recombines TRBV18 with TRBJ2-3, with 10 bases aligning to TRBD2. The germline V gene has CDR1 KGHSH and CDR2 LQKENI. There are 17 residues in the CDR3. The V gene end was trimmed by 3 bases and the J gene end by 3 bases; junction bases not matched to a gene: 9. The full variable domain, completed using reference TRBV18 and TRBJ2-3, is NAGVMQNPRHLVRRRGQEARLRCSPMKGHSHVYWYRQLPEEGLKFMVYLQKENIIDESGMPKERFSAEFPKEGPSILRIQQVVRGDSAAYFCASSPVVPSGSTDTQYFGPGTRLTVL.

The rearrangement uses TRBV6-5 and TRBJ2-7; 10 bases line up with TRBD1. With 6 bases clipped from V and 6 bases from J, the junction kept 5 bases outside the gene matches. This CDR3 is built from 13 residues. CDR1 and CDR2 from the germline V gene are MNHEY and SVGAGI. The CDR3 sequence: CASRKTGGSEQYV. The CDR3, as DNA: TGTGCCAGCAGAAAGACAGGGGGCTCCGAGCAGTACGTC.

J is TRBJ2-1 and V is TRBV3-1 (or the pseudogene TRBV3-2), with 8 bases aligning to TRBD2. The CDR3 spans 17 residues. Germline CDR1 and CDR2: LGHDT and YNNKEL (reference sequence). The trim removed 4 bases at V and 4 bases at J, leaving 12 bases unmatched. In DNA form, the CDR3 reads TGTGCCAGCAGCCCCAATAATGGCGCGGGAGGTTACAATGAGCAGTTCTTC. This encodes CASSPNNGAGGYNEQFF.

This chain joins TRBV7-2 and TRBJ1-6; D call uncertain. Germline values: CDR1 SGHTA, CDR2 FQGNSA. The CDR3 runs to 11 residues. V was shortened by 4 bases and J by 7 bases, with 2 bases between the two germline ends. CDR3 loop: CASSSNSPLHF. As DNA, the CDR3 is TGTGCCAGCAGCTCCAATTCACCCCTCCACTTT.

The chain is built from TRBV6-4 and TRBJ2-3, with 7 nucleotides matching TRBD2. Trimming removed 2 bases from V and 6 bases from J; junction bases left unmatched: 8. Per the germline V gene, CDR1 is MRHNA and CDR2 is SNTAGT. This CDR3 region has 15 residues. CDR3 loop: CASSDGVGGGDTQYF. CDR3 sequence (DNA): TGTGCCAGCAGTGACGGAGTCGGGGGAGGGGATACGCAGTATTTT.